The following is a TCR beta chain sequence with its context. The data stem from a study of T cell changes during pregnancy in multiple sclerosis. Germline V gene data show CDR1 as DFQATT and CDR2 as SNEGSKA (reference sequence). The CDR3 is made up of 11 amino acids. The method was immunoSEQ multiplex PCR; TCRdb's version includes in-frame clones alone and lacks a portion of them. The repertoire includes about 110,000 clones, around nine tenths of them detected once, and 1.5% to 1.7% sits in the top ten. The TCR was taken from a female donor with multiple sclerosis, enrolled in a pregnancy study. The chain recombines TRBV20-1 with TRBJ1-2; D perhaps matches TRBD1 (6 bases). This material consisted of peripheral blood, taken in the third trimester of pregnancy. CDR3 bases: TGCAGGCCAGGACAGCCCTATGGCTACACCTTC. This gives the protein CRPGQPYGYTF.